This T cell receptor beta chain was obtained from a study of human T cells and chemical hapten exposure. Points from the study as a whole: The number of TCRs above 1 in 1000 frequency did not change after DPC sensitization. There were significantly more large CDR3 similarity clusters among expanded TCRs than among controls.

The J segment lost 5 bases and the V segment lost 5 bases, leaving 4 bases of the junction unmatched. CDR1 is DFQATT and CDR2 is SNEGSKA in the germline V gene (reference sequence). CDR3 size: 13 residues. Sample time point: pre-sensitization, week 0. Treatment described: therapeutic diphenylcyclopropenone sensitization with weekly scalp DPC. Unseparated into fractions, whole blood served as the source from which total RNA was extracted. Via MiXCR, TCRdb re-called the RACE reads, giving one row per CDR3 protein. The table lists tens of thousands of distinct CDR3 sequences, 14% of them singletons. This clonotype came up many times. Antigen unknown.

This TCR derives from a woman aged 45-60 years with alopecia areata. Some clones in this sample may be carry-over from other donors' samples. Sequenced here: whole blood, sampled in connection with sensitization to the hapten diphenylcyclopropenone (DPC). The chain couples TRBV20-1 to TRBJ1-4, with 8 bases matching TRBD1. The CDR3 bases are TGCAGTGCTCGTACAGGGGGGAATGAAAAACTGTTTTTT. Amino acid sequence: CSARTGGNEKLFF.